This T cell receptor beta chain was documented in a study of blood T cells in healthy people across ages (dated by TCRdb to between 2014 and 2017). In terms of the full investigation: Template switching captured roughly one uniquely barcoded TCR beta cDNA molecule per two T cells in model experiments. To avoid experimental bias, donors of different ages were distributed randomly across sequencing lanes. Two additional independent replicas of 1 million unique cDNA reads from the same blood draw were analyzed for two donors (one aged 18 to 29 and one aged 80 or older). The study measured age-related changes in TCR beta repertoire diversity using deep sequencing normalized with unique cDNA molecular identifiers. The donors were divided into four age groups: young (average around 16 years), middle-aged (about 39), aged (about 60) and long-lived (about 84). Study-wide findings and limitations: There was a strong correlation between observed TCR beta diversity and the percentage of naive T cells measured by flow cytometry. Estimates of total diversity based on one million sequenced T cells were regarded as lower bounds and as underestimates. Observed TCR beta diversity per million T cells fell roughly linearly with age, and a significant reduction was already apparent by age roughly 41. Compared with the aged group, more naive CD4+ T cells, fewer expanded clones and increased TCR diversity were shown by the long-lived group, suggesting age selection. Because the CMV infection status of the donors was unknown, age-related changes in expanded clonotypes may potentially have been confounded. Because profiling used bulk unsorted PBMCs, naive and antigen-experienced compartments could not be compared conclusively.

The method behind the library was 5' RACE. Reads for this sample came from an Illumina HiSeq 2500. A second PCR of about 6 to 11 cycles was performed with a sample-barcoded 5' primer and a J-beta primer mix. A template-switch 5' adaptor carrying 12 random nucleotides introduced a unique molecular identifier onto each TCR beta cDNA molecule. Each sample yielded at least 3 million CDR3-containing paired-end reads. All of the RNA was converted into first-strand cDNA using the Mint cDNA synthesis kit, with a TRBC-specific oligonucleotide serving as the primer. Following uracil-DNA glycosylase treatment, a first 18-cycle PCR with universal primers M1SS and BC2_uni_R was performed on all cDNA. In the original analysis: Normalization of each sample was performed by random selection of 1 million high-quality reads, each carrying a distinct molecular identifier. Reads with shared molecular identifiers were discarded instead of being binned into consensus sequences. MiTCR, run with a Q25 quality threshold and the strictest error-elimination algorithm, handled CDR3 identification, clonotype clustering and error correction. A nonparametric unseen species model with Euler transformation was used to estimate a lower bound on total TCR beta diversity. TCRdb's own reprocessing of the public reads used fastp at Q25 and MiXCR and kept productive beta chains. Each CDR3 protein appears once, grouped with its most common genes and DNA. The V and J calls come from TCRdb's annotation, not from the publication. This sample holds hundreds of thousands of distinct CDR3 sequences; 40% to 65% were observed only once. About 38% of the sample is taken by the ten largest.

The roughly 39 donors, aged about 6 to 95 years, were systemically healthy Caucasian individuals from Russia. Each donor gave 8 to 10 milliliters of peripheral blood, drawn into EDTA-treated Vacutainer tubes. Ficoll-Paque density-gradient centrifugation was used to isolate PBMCs, with at least 7 million obtained per sample. Total RNA, at least 5.5 micrograms per sample, was extracted from PBMCs with Trizol reagent. For every donor, an aliquot of PBMCs went through flow cytometry to measure the percentages of naive CD45RAhigh/CD27high T cells. Regarding this clonotype: What antigen it recognizes has not been identified. No base-level quality is on record; no much larger clone is a single base apart.

Between the V and J ends, shortened by 3 bases and 3 bases respectively, the junction contains 15 bases. The germline V gene (reference sequence) gives CDR1 as DFQATT and CDR2 as SNEGSKA. Counted from cysteine to phenylalanine, this CDR3 has 15 amino acids. Only CDR3 DNA remains: 45 bases, in frame from the first base. The V and J genes are TRBV20-1 and TRBJ2-1; 5 matching bases give a weak D call of TRBD2. The sequenced material came from blood. The TCR was taken from a man older than 75 in good health. The DNA is TGCAGTGCTAGGGAACCCCGGGGAAACTACAATGAGCAGTTCTTC. Translated, this gives CSAREPRGNYNEQFF.